The 14 T cell receptor beta chains below come from one sample, sequenced in a study of T-cell memory formation after mild COVID-19. TCRdb analysed the 5' RACE reads with MiXCR anew, one entry per CDR3 protein. Among about 390,000 distinct CDR3 sequences listed, more than 15% were seen once. What was sequenced was PBMCs or a T cell subset sorted from them (not recorded which). All receptors derive from a man aged 18 to 30 who had mild COVID-19 (a few samples of this study predate the infection). Cell type and time point are not known.

The chain uses TRBV19 and TRBJ2-6; 9 bases match TRBD1. Germline V CDR1 and CDR2: LNHDA, SQIVND (reference sequence). The CDR3 has 16 amino acids. The ends lost 9 bases at V and 0 bases at J; junction bases unmatched: 6. The CDR3 here is CASWDRESSGANVLTF. The CDR3 nucleotides read TGTGCCAGCTGGGACAGGGAGTCCTCTGGGGCCAACGTCCTGACTTTC. The full variable domain, rest sourced from reference TRBV19 and TRBJ2-6, is DGGITQSPKYLFRKEGQNVTLSCEQNLNHDAMYWYRQDPGQGLRLIYYSQIVNDFQKGDIAEGYSVSREKKESFPLTVTSAQKNPTAFYLCASWDRESSGANVLTFGAGSRLTVL.

The DNA of the CDR3 is TGCGCCAGCAGATTAGCCCCGGGCAGGAGAAATGGAAACACCATATATTTT. It codes for CASRLAPGRRNGNTIYF. V gene TRBV5-1 combines with J gene TRBJ1-3; no firm D call. The CDR3 sequence is 17 residues long. V lost 5 bases and J 3 bases, leaving 21 bases between the germline ends. CDR1 SGHRS and CDR2 YFSETQ come from the germline V gene.

The V gene is TRBV6-2 or TRBV6-3, the J gene TRBJ2-3, with D possibly being TRBD1 (5 bases). Germline loops: CDR1 MNHEY, CDR2 SVGEGT. CDR3 length: 14 amino acids. V lost 7 bases and J 0 bases, leaving 11 bases between the germline ends. The CDR3 reads CASTRTSSTDTQYF. The CDR3 nucleotides are TGTGCCAGCACCCGGACATCCAGCACAGATACGCAGTATTTT.

J is TRBJ1-2 and V is TRBV7-2, with 7 nucleotides matching TRBD1. Germline V gene data show CDR1 as SGHTA and CDR2 as FQGNSA. The CDR3 is made up of 16 amino acids. Trimming removed 5 bases from V and 8 bases from J; junction bases left unmatched: 17. The CDR3 region has the DNA TGTGCCAGCAGCGCACAGCCCGGGACAGTCAGCTTAGGCTACACCTTC. Protein product: CASSAQPGTVSLGYTF. Full variable domain (outside the CDR3, taken from reference TRBV7-2 and TRBJ1-2): GAGVSQSPSNKVTEKGKDVELRCDPISGHTALYWYRQSLGQGLEFLIYFQGNSAPDKSGLPSDRFSAERTGGSVSTLTIQRTQQEDSAVYLCASSAQPGTVSLGYTFGSGTRLTVV.

The genes are TRBV27 and TRBJ1-4; D gene uncertain. Germline CDR1 is MNHEY and CDR2 is SMNVEV (reference sequence). Trimming stripped 6 bases from V and 14 bases from J, with 22 bases between. The CDR3 has 14 amino acids. The CDR3 DNA reads TGTGCCAGCAGATCGTACAGAAACCCGGGTCCGCTGTTTTTT. This gives the protein CASRSYRNPGPLFF.

In this sample, this clonotype turned up many times. V usage is TRBV7-2 and J usage is TRBJ2-3; D gene unclear. The CDR3 has 15 residues. CDR1 is SGHTA, CDR2 FQGNSA, per germline. Trimming stripped 5 bases from V and 4 bases from J, with 16 bases between. The CDR3 spells CASSPALVYADTQYF. In nucleotides, the CDR3 is TGTGCCAGCAGCCCAGCTCTCGTGTATGCAGATACGCAGTATTTT.

This clonotype has only a few counts. CDR3 amino acids: CASSSGLSFGYTF. The DNA for the CDR3 is TGCGCCAGCAGCTCGGGACTGTCGTTTGGCTACACCTTC. This sequence joins TRBV5-1 and TRBJ1-2; tentative D call: TRBD1 (5 bases). The CDR3 has 13 amino acids. Germline-derived CDR1 and CDR2 are SGHRS and YFSETQ. Trimming cost V 3 bases and J 7 bases, with 13 bases left between them.

This clonotype was recorded a few times. CDR3 region: CASTLVGTGELFF. The CDR3 nucleotides read TGTGCCAGCACCCTCGTGGGCACCGGGGAGCTGTTTTTT. V gene TRBV6-2 or TRBV6-3 combines with J gene TRBJ2-2; D unresolved. Trimming left V 7 bases short and J 4 bases short, with 10 bases between. The germline V gene encodes CDR1 MNHEY and CDR2 SVGEGT. This CDR3 contains 13 residues.

V and J are TRBV29-1 and TRBJ2-3; D might be TRBD1 or TRBD2, each matching 5 bases. CDR3 length equals 16 residues. V lost 1 base and J lost 1, with 15 bases in between. The germline V gene encodes CDR1 SQVTM and CDR2 ANQGSEA. The CDR3 DNA follows: TGCAGCGTTGAAGGAGGGGAAGACCGTCGCACAGATACGCAGTATTTT. It specifies CSVEGGEDRRTDTQYF.

This chain joins TRBV5-1 and TRBJ2-1; 8 nucleotides align to TRBD1. This CDR3 has 15 residues. Germline V gene data show CDR1 as SGHRS and CDR2 as YFSETQ. Trimming cost V 0 bases and J 8 bases; bases outside gene matches: 7. The CDR3 is CASSLEGQEIHEQFF. The CDR3 bases are TGCGCCAGCAGCTTGGAGGGACAGGAGATTCATGAGCAGTTCTTC.

This sequence joins TRBV24-1 and TRBJ2-3; TRBD2 aligns across 8 bases. V trimming: 7 bases; J trimming: 6 bases; junction bases outside the gene matches: 5. Per the germline V gene, CDR1 is KGHDR and CDR2 is SFDVKD. CDR3 length: 13 amino acids. This CDR3 reads CATRAGAVDTQYF. The CDR3 region has the DNA TGTGCCACCAGAGCGGGGGCGGTGGATACGCAGTATTTT.

This clonotype appeared a few times. The rearrangement joins TRBV7-9 to TRBJ2-2; 10 nucleotides line up with TRBD1. CDR1 is SEHNR and CDR2 is FQNEAQ in the germline V gene (reference sequence). The V gene end was trimmed by 10 bases and the J gene end by 3 bases; junction bases not matched to a gene: 5. CDR3 length: 14 residues. CDR3 amino acids: CANRGQGDTGELFF. CDR3 coding DNA: TGTGCCAACAGAGGACAGGGGGACACCGGGGAGCTGTTTTTT.

V gene TRBV10-3 combines with J gene TRBJ1-4; 7 bases line up with TRBD1. The V gene's germline CDR1 is ENHRY and CDR2 SYGVKD. There are 15 residues in the CDR3. J gave up 5 bases and V 3 bases, and 6 bases lay outside the gene matches. CDR3 DNA sequence: TGTGCCATCAGTGACCGACAGGGCAAAAATGAAAAACTGTTTTTT. Amino acids: CAISDRQGKNEKLFF.

This rearrangement joins TRBV6-2 or TRBV6-3 to TRBJ2-6; TRBD2 is a possible D gene (5 bases). The CDR3 covers 14 residues. From germline, CDR1 is MNHEY and CDR2 SVGEGT. Trimming shortened V by 8 bases and J by 4 bases, and 12 bases separated the two germline ends. CDR3 protein: CASLPRVGANVLTF. As DNA, the CDR3 is TGTGCCAGCCTCCCGAGGGTCGGGGCCAACGTCCTGACTTTC.